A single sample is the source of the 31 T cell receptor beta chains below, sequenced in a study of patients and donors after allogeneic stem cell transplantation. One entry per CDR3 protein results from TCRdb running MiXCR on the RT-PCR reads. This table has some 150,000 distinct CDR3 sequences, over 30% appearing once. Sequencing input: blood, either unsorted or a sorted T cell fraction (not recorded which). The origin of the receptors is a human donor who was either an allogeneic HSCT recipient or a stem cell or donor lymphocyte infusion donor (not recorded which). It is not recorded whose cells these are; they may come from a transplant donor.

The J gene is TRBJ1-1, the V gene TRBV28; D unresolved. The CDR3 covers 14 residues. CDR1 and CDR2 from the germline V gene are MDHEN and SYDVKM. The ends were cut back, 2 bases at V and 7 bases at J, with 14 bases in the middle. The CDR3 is CASSLRATVLEAFF. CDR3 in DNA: TGTGCCAGCAGTTTACGGGCTACAGTCCTTGAAGCTTTCTTT.

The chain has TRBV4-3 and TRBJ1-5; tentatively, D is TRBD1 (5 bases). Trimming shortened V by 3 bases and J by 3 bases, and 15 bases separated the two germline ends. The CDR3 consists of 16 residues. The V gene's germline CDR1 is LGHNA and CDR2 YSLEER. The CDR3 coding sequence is TGCGCCAGCAGCCAGGACGCAGTAGGGGTCAATCAGCCCCAGCATTTT. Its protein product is CASSQDAVGVNQPQHF.

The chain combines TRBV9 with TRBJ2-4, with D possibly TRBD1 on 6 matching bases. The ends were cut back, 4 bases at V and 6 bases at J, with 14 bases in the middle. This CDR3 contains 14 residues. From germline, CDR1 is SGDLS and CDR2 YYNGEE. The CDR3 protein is CASSPPGAVNIQYF. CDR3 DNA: TGTGCCAGCAGCCCCCCAGGGGCTGTAAACATTCAGTACTTC.

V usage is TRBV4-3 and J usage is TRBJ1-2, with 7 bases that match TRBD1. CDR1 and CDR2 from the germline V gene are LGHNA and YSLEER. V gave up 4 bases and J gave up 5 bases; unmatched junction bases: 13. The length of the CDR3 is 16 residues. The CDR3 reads CASSPYRGARGYGYTF. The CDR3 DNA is TGCGCCAGCAGCCCCTACAGGGGAGCGAGGGGGTATGGCTACACCTTC.

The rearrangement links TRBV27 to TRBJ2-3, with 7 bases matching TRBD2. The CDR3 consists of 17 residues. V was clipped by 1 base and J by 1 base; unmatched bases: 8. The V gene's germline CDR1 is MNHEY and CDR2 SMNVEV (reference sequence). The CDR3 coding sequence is TGTGCCAGCAGTTTATACGCGGGGGTATCGCGCACAGATACGCAGTATTTT. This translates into CASSLYAGVSRTDTQYF.

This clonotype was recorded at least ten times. In nucleotides, the CDR3 is TGCGCCAGCAGCCAAGGAACAGGGAATACCTATGGCTACACCTTC. Translating gives CASSQGTGNTYGYTF. This rearrangement joins TRBV4-3 to TRBJ1-2, with D perhaps matching TRBD1 (6 bases). The CDR3 contains 15 residues. Trimming cost V 1 base and J 4 bases, with 13 bases left between them. Germline V gene data show CDR1 as LGHNA and CDR2 as YSLEER.

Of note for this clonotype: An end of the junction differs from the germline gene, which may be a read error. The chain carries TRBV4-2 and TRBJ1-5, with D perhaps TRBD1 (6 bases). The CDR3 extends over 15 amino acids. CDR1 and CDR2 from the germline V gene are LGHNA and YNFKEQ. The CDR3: CVSSQAGHTNQPQHF. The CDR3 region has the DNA TGTGTCAGCAGCCAAGCGGGACACACCAATCAGCCCCAGCATTTT.

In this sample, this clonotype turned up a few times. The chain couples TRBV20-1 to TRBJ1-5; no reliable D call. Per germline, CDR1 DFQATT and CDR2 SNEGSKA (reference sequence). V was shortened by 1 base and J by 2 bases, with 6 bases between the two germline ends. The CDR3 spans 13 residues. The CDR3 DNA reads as TGCAGTGCTAGAGCCGGGGGCAATCAGCCCCAGCATTTT. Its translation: CSARAGGNQPQHF.

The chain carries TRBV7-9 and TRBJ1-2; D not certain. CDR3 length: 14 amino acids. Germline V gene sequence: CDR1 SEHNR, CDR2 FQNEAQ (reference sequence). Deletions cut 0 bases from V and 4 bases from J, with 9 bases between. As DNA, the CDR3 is TGTGCCAGCAGCTTAGCTCCGTTGGCCTATGGCTACACCTTC. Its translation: CASSLAPLAYGYTF.

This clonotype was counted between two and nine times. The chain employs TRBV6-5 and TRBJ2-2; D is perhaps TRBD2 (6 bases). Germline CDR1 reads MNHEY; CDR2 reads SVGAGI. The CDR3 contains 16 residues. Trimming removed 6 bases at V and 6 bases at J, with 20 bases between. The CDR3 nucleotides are TGTGCCAGCAGGATGGTACCATCGACTAGTCCCGGGGAGCTGTTTTTT. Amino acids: CASRMVPSTSPGELFF.

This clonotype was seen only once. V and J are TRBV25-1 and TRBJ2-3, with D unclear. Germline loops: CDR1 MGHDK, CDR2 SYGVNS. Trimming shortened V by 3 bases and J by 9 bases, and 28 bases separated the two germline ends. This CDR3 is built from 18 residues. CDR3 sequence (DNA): TGTGCCAGCAGTGACCGATTGGGCGTACAAGCCGGCGCAAGGACGCAGTATTTT. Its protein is CASSDRLGVQAGARTQYF.

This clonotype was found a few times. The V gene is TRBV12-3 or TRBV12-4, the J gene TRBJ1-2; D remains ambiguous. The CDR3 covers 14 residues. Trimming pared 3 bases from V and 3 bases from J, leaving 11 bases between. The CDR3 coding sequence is TGTGCCAGCAGTTTTTCGGCCTTCCACTATGGCTACACCTTC. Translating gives CASSFSAFHYGYTF.

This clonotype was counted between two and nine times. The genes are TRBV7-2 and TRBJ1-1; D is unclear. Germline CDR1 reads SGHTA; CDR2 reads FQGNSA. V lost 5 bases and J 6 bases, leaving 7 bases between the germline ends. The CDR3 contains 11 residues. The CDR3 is CASSLVAEAFF. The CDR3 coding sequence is TGTGCCAGCAGCCTGGTAGCTGAAGCTTTCTTT.

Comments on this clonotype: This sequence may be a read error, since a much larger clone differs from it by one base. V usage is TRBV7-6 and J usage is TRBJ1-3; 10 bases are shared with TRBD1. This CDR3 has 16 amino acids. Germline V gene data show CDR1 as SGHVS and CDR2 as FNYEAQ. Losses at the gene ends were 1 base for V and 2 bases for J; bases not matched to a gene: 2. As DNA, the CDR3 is TGTGCCAGCAGCTTAGTAGGGACAGGGGCTGGAAACACCATATATTTT. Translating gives CASSLVGTGAGNTIYF.

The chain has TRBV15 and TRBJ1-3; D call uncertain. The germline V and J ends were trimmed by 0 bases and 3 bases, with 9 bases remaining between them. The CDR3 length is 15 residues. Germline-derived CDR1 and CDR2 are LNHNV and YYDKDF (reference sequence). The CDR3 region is CATSRDIPNGNTIYF. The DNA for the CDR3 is TGTGCCACCAGCAGAGATATTCCAAATGGAAACACCATATATTTT.

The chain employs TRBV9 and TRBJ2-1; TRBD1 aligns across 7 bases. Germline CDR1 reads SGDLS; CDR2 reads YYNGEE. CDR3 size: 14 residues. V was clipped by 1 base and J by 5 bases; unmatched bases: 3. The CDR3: CASSVTGQDNEQFF. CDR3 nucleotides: TGTGCCAGCAGCGTAACAGGACAGGACAATGAGCAGTTCTTC. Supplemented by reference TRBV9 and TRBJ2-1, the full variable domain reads DSGVTQTPKHLITATGQRVTLRCSPRSGDLSVYWYQQSLDQGLQFLIQYYNGEERAKGNILERFSAQQFPDLHSELNLSSLELGDSALYFCASSVTGQDNEQFFGPGTRLTVL.

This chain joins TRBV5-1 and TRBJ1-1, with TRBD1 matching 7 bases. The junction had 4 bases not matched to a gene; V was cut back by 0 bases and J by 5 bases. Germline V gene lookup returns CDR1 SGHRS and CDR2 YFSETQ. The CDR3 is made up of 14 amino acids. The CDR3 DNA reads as TGCGCCAGCAGCTTGGTAACAGGGGTAACTGAAGCTTTCTTT. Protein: CASSLVTGVTEAFF.

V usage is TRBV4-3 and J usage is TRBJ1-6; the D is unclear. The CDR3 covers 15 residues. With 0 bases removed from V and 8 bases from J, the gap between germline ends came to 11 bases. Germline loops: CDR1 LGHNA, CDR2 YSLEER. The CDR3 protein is CASSQDRQRDSPLHF. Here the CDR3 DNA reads TGCGCCAGCAGCCAAGACCGCCAGAGGGATTCACCCCTCCACTTT.

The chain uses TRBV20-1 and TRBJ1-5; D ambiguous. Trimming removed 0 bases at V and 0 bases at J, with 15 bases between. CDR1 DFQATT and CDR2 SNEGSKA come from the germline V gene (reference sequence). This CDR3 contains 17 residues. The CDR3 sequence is CSAREWAGLGSNQPQHF. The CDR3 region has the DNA TGCAGTGCTAGAGAATGGGCAGGATTAGGTAGCAATCAGCCCCAGCATTTT.

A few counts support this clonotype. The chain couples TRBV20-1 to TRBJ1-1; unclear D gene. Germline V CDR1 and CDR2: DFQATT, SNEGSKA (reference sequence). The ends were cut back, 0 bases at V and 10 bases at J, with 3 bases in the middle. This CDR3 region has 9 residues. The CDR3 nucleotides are TGCAGTGCTAGAGATGCAGCTTTCTTT. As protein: CSARDAAFF.

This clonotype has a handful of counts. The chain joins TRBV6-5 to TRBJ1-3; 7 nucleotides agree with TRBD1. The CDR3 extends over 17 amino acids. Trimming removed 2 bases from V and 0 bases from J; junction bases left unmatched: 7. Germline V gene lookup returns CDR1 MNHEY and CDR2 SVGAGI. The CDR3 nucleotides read TGTGCCAGCAGTTACCCCTCGACAGGGACCTCTGGAAACACCATATATTTT. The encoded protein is CASSYPSTGTSGNTIYF.

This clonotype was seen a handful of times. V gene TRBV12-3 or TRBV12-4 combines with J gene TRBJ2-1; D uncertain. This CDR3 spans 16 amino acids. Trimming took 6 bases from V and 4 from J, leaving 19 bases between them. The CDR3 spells CASRLSLVFGYNEQFF. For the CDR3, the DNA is TGTGCCAGCAGGCTAAGTCTAGTCTTCGGGTACAATGAGCAGTTCTTC.

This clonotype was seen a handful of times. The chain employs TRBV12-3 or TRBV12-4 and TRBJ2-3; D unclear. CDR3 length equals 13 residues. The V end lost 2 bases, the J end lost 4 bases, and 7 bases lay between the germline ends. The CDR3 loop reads CASSLMVADTQYF. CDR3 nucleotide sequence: TGTGCCAGCAGTTTAATGGTTGCAGATACGCAGTATTTT.

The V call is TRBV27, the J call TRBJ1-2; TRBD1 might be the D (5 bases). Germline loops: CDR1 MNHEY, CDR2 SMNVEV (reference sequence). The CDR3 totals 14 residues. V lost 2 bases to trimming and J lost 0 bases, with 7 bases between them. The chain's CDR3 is CASSLRGANYGYTF. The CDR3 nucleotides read TGTGCCAGCAGTTTACGGGGCGCTAACTATGGCTACACCTTC.

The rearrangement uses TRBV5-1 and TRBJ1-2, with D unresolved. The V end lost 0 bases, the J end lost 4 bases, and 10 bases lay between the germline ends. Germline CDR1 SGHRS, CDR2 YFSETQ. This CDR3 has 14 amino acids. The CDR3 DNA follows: TGCGCCAGCAGCTTGGAGGGAAAGATCTATGGCTACACCTTC. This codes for CASSLEGKIYGYTF.

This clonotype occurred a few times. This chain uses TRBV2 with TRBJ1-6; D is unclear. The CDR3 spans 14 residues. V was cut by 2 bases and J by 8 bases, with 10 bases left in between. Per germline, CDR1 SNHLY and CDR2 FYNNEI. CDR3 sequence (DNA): TGTGCCAGCAGTGAATCGTTTTTAGATTCACCCCTCCACTTT. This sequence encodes CASSESFLDSPLHF.

The CDR3 DNA reads TGTGCCACCAGCAGAGGGACTCACGAGGCCGGGGAGCTGTTTTTT. It yields the protein CATSRGTHEAGELFF. The chain combines TRBV15 with TRBJ2-2; weak D call: TRBD2 (5 bases). CDR1 and CDR2 (germline): LNHNV, YYDKDF (reference sequence). Trimming stripped 1 base from V and 6 bases from J, with 12 bases between. This CDR3 is built from 15 residues.

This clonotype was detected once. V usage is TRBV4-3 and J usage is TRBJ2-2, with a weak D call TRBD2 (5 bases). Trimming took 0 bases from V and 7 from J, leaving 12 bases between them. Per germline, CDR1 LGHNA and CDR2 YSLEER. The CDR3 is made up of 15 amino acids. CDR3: CASSQESPGIGELFF. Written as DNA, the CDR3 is TGCGCCAGCAGCCAAGAGTCGCCGGGGATCGGGGAGCTGTTTTTT.

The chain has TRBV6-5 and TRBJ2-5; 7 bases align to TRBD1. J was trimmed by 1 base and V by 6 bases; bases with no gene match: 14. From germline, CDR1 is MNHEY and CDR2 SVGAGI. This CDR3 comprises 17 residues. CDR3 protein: CASREAGPRGLQETQYF. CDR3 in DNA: TGTGCCAGCAGGGAGGCGGGCCCGAGGGGGCTCCAAGAGACCCAGTACTTC.

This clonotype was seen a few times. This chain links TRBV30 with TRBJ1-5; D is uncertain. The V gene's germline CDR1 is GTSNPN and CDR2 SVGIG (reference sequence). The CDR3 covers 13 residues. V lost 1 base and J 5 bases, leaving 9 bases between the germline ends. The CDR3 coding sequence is TGTGCCTGGAGTGAGGCCCCCCATCAGCCCCAGCATTTT. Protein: CAWSEAPHQPQHF. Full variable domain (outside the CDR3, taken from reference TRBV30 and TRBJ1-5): SQTIHQWPATLVQPVGSPLSLECTVEGTSNPNLYWYRQAAGRGLQLLFYSVGIGQISSEVPQNLSASRPQDRQFILSSKKLLLSDSGFYLCAWSEAPHQPQHFGDGTRLSIL.

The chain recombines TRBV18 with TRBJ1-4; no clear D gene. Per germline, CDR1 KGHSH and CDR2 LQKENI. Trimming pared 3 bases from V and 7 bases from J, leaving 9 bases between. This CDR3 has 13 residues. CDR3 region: CASSPSGAEKLFF. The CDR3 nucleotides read TGTGCCAGCTCACCTTCGGGTGCTGAAAAACTGTTTTTT.